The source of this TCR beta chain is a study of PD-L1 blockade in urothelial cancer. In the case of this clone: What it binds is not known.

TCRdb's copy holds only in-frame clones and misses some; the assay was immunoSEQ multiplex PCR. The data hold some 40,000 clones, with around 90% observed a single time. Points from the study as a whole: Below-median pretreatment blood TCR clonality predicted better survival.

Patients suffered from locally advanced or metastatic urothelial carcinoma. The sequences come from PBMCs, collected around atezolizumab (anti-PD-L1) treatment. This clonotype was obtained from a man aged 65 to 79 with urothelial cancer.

The CDR3 loop is CASSKTSTEAFF. The CDR3 DNA reads TGTGCCAGTAGTAAGACAAGCACTGAAGCTTTCTTT. The V gene is TRBV19, the J gene TRBJ1-1; no definite D call. Trimming took 4 bases from V and 4 from J, leaving 7 bases between them. Germline V CDR1 and CDR2: LNHDA, SQIVND (reference sequence). This CDR3 comprises 12 residues.